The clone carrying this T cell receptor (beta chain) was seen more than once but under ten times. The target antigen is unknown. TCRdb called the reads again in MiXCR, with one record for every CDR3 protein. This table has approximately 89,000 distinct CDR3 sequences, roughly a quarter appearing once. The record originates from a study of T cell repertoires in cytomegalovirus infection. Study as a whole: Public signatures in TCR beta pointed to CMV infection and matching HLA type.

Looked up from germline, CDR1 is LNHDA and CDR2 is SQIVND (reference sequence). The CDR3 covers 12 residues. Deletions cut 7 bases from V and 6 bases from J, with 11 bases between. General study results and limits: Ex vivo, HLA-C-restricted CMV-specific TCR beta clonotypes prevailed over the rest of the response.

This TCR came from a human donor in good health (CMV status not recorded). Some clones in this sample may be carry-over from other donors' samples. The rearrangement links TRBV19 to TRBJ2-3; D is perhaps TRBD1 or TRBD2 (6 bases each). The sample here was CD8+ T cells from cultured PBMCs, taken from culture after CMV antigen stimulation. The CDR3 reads CASTTGRDTQYF. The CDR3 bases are TGTGCCAGTACCACAGGGAGGGATACGCAGTATTTT.